Below are 15 T cell receptor beta chains sequenced from a single sample in a study of radiotherapy plus CTLA-4 blockade in lung cancer. This table comes from immunoSEQ multiplex PCR, and its TCRdb copy is limited to in-frame clones, with some not included. Counted here are approximately 80,000 clones, more than 80% occurring once; the ten biggest clones make up about 0.79%. This specimen was peripheral blood, taken from a patient treated with radiotherapy plus ipilimumab. These TCRs come from a human donor with non-small cell lung cancer who had stable disease on radiotherapy plus ipilimumab.

The rearrangement links TRBV9 to TRBJ2-6; D ambiguous. Trimming removed 0 bases from V and 3 bases from J, with 4 bases in between. The CDR3 consists of 14 residues. Germline CDR1 SGDLS, CDR2 YYNGEE. In DNA, the CDR3 is TGTGCCAGCAGCGTAGGGGATGGGGCCAACGTCCTGACTTTC. This encodes CASSVGDGANVLTF.

This chain uses TRBV11-2 with TRBJ2-1; 7 bases align to TRBD2. CDR1 and CDR2 (germline): SGHAT, FQNNGV. V lost 4 bases, J lost 5 bases, and 8 bases stayed unmatched. There are 15 residues in the CDR3. The CDR3 DNA reads TGTGCCAGCAGCTCCGGAGCGGGGAGCCACAATGAGCAGTTCTTC. It yields the protein CASSSGAGSHNEQFF. Supplemented by reference TRBV11-2 and TRBJ2-1, the full variable domain reads EAGVAQSPRYKIIEKRQSVAFWCNPISGHATLYWYQQILGQGPKLLIQFQNNGVVDDSQLPKDRFSAERLKGVDSTLKIQPAKLEDSAVYLCASSSGAGSHNEQFFGPGTRLTVL.

The rearrangement links TRBV11-2 to TRBJ1-6; TRBD1 matches at 7 bases. The CDR3 is made up of 14 amino acids. Germline V gene sequence: CDR1 SGHAT, CDR2 FQNNGV. The V gene end was trimmed by 5 bases and the J gene end by 10 bases; junction bases not matched to a gene: 8. CDR3 protein: CASSARDSSSPLHF. The CDR3 region has the DNA TGTGCCAGCAGCGCCCGGGACAGCTCGTCACCCCTCCACTTT.

The chain recombines TRBV18 with TRBJ2-5; D unclear. Germline values: CDR1 KGHSH, CDR2 LQKENI. Trimming took off 0 bases at V and 5 bases at J, with 7 bases between the two ends. This CDR3 is built from 13 residues. The CDR3 bases are TGTGCCAGCTCACCACCGACGAGGGAGACCCAGTACTTC. This translates into CASSPPTRETQYF.

V gene TRBV11-2 combines with J gene TRBJ1-3; no clear D gene. The germline V and J ends were trimmed by 1 base and 3 bases, with 7 bases remaining between them. The germline V gene has CDR1 SGHAT and CDR2 FQNNGV. The CDR3 totals 14 residues. The CDR3 spells CASSLATVGNTIYF. For the CDR3, the DNA is TGTGCCAGCAGCTTAGCTACAGTTGGAAACACCATATATTTT.

V is TRBV28 and J is TRBJ1-5; 11 nucleotides match TRBD1. Per germline, CDR1 MDHEN and CDR2 SYDVKM. V dropped 3 bases and J dropped 4; count of bases not matched to a gene: 5. The CDR3 covers 16 residues. CDR3 coding DNA: TGTGCCAGCAGTTTGGCCGGGACAGGGGGTAATCAGCCCCAGCATTTT. It encodes CASSLAGTGGNQPQHF.

This clone has a handful of counts. The CDR3 DNA sequence: TGTGCCAGCAACCCGAGAGCCGGACAGAGGGGAAACACCATATATTTT. Protein sequence: CASNPRAGQRGNTIYF. The chain uses TRBV11-2 and TRBJ1-3; tentative D call: TRBD1 (6 bases). V lost 7 bases and J 4 bases, leaving 20 bases between the germline ends. The CDR3 runs to 16 residues. The germline gives CDR1 SGHAT, CDR2 FQNNGV.

This rearrangement joins TRBV28 to TRBJ1-5; 9 nucleotides agree with TRBD1. Germline CDR1 and CDR2: MDHEN and SYDVKM. J was trimmed by 0 bases and V by 7 bases; bases with no gene match: 7. The CDR3 is 16 residues long. The CDR3: CASIFGTGYSNQPQHF. CDR3 in DNA: TGTGCCAGCATTTTCGGGACAGGGTATAGCAATCAGCCCCAGCATTTT.

The gene calls are TRBV30 and TRBJ2-3, with TRBD2 matching 7 bases. Germline-derived CDR1 and CDR2 are GTSNPN and SVGIG (reference sequence). The CDR3 consists of 15 residues. With V trimmed by 0 bases and J by 3 bases, 6 bases remained unmatched. The chain's CDR3 is CAWSVGGDETDTQYF. CDR3 bases: TGTGCCTGGAGTGTGGGAGGGGATGAGACAGATACGCAGTATTTT.

The J gene is TRBJ2-3, the V gene TRBV29-1, with unresolved D. The CDR3 is 11 amino acids. Per the germline V gene, CDR1 is SQVTM and CDR2 is ANQGSEA. The V gene lost 4 bases and the J gene lost 4 bases, with 6 bases spanning the gap. The CDR3 nucleotides are TGCAGCGTTGGAAGGGCAGATACGCAGTATTTT. Amino acid sequence: CSVGRADTQYF.

The gene calls are TRBV7-2 and TRBJ2-3; 8 bases line up with TRBD2. There are 17 residues in the CDR3. J was trimmed by 2 bases and V by 5 bases; bases with no gene match: 12. CDR1 and CDR2 from the germline V gene are SGHTA and FQGNSA. In DNA form, the CDR3 reads TGTGCCAGCAGCCTACTCGGGGTAGCGGGGTCCACAGATACGCAGTATTTT. Protein: CASSLLGVAGSTDTQYF. Full variable domain (outside the CDR3, taken from reference TRBV7-2 and TRBJ2-3): GAGVSQSPSNKVTEKGKDVELRCDPISGHTALYWYRQSLGQGLEFLIYFQGNSAPDKSGLPSDRFSAERTGGSVSTLTIQRTQQEDSAVYLCASSLLGVAGSTDTQYFGPGTRLTVL.

The V gene is TRBV21-1, the J gene TRBJ1-6. TRBV21-1 counts as a pseudogene. This CDR3 is 15 amino acids long. The CDR3 loop reads CASSKGGPYNSPLHF. DNA of the CDR3: TGTGCCAGCAGCAAAGGGGGTCCGTATAATTCACCCCTCCACTTT.

The sample holds one count of this clone. This rearrangement joins TRBV5-1 to TRBJ2-1, with TRBD2 matching over 9 bases. There are 15 residues in the CDR3. V lost 1 base to trimming and J lost 10 bases; unmatched junction nucleotides: 9. CDR1 is SGHRS and CDR2 is YFSETQ in the germline V gene. The CDR3 loop reads CASSLNSGSTREQFF. In DNA form, the CDR3 reads TGCGCCAGCAGCTTGAATAGCGGGAGCACCCGGGAGCAGTTCTTC.

The chain couples TRBV19 to TRBJ1-5; no definite D call. The CDR3 length is 17 residues. Trimming left V 1 base short and J 0 bases short, with 13 bases between. Looked up from germline, CDR1 is LNHDA and CDR2 is SQIVND (reference sequence). CDR3 amino acids: CASSIGQGPYSNQPQHF. The CDR3, as DNA: TGTGCCAGTAGTATAGGACAAGGGCCGTATAGCAATCAGCCCCAGCATTTT.

The chain uses TRBV29-1 and TRBJ2-3, with 8 bases aligning to TRBD2. CDR1 and CDR2 (germline): SQVTM, ANQGSEA. V shed 7 bases, J shed 3 bases, and the junction held 9 bases outside the gene matches. The CDR3 covers 14 residues. This CDR3 is CSGTGGLVTDTQYF. In DNA, the CDR3 is TGCAGCGGGACGGGGGGGCTGGTAACAGATACGCAGTATTTT.